This T cell receptor beta chain is drawn from a study of T cell responses to AZD1222 COVID-19 vaccine. Study-wide background: Samples with a second dose at about 4 or about 12 weeks were pooled together.

Points on this clone: Its target is unknown.

Only in-frame clones appear in the TCRdb table, and some are missing; sequencing was by immunoSEQ multiplex PCR. This table holds about 150,000 clones, approximately 94% found once. Study results and caveats: Every sample of the repertoires postdated the peak T cell response. Just a handful of AZD1222 recipients were seropositive at baseline. Targets within unmutated variant regions were reportedly found for nearly half of spike-specific TCRs.

This clonotype was sampled from an adult in good health. Here the sequenced sample was peripheral blood, taken on day 0 of AZD1222 vaccination.

CDR3 loop: CASSRSIGSAEAFF. DNA for the CDR3: TGCGCCAGCAGCCGGTCGATCGGGAGCGCTGAAGCTTTCTTT. The chain combines TRBV4-3 with TRBJ1-1; D is ambiguous. Per the germline V gene, CDR1 is LGHNA and CDR2 is YSLEER. The V and J ends lost 4 bases and 6 bases respectively, with 15 bases between them. The CDR3 is 14 residues long.